A single sample gave rise to the 30 T cell receptor beta chains below, sequenced in a study of blood T cells in healthy people across ages. Sample-barcoded 5' priming and a J-beta primer mix drove a second PCR of about 6 to 12 cycles. TCRdb passed the 5' RACE reads through MiXCR, listing each CDR3 protein once. In the table there are fewer than 1 million distinct CDR3 sequences, approximately 44% of which are singletons. The sample comprised blood. The receptors here all came from a man aged 60 to 75 in good health.

V and J are TRBV7-2 and TRBJ2-1; 9 positions agree with TRBD1. The CDR3 is 17 residues long. Germline V lookup: CDR1 SGHTA, CDR2 FQGNSA. The junction had 9 bases not matched to a gene; V was cut back by 2 bases and J by 4 bases. This CDR3 is CASSLTGGAGLYNEQFF. CDR3 nucleotides: TGTGCCAGCAGCTTAACAGGGGGCGCCGGGTTATACAATGAGCAGTTCTTC.

J is TRBJ2-1 and V is TRBV5-1; 7 bases agree with TRBD2. This CDR3 is 14 amino acids long. V lost 4 bases, J lost 5 bases, and 6 bases stayed unmatched. Germline CDR1 is SGHRS and CDR2 is YFSETQ. The CDR3 DNA reads as TGCGCCAGCAGCCTCCGGGACTACCACAATGAGCAGTTCTTC. The encoded protein is CASSLRDYHNEQFF. The whole variable domain, remainder taken from reference TRBV5-1 and TRBJ2-1, is KAGVTQTPRYLIKTRGQQVTLSCSPISGHRSVSWYQQTPGQGLQFLFEYFSETQRNKGNFPGRFSGRQFSNSRSEMNVSTLELGDSALYLCASSLRDYHNEQFFGPGTRLTVL.

This clonotype has a count of ten or more. The rearrangement uses TRBV7-9 and TRBJ2-1; TRBD2 matches 10 bases. Unmatched junction bases numbered 5, after V lost 5 bases and J lost 4 bases. The CDR3 covers 15 residues. Germline CDR1 SEHNR, CDR2 FQNEAQ (reference sequence). The CDR3 bases are TGTGCCAGCAGCCCCGGGACTAGCGAGTACAATGAGCAGTTCTTC. Translated: CASSPGTSEYNEQFF.

This clonotype was detected a few times. The chain has TRBV10-2 and TRBJ2-3; maybe TRBD2 (6 bases). With 8 bases removed from V and 9 bases from J, the gap between germline ends came to 18 bases. CDR1 and CDR2 from the germline V gene are WSHSY and SAAADI. CDR3 size: 13 residues. The CDR3 region has the DNA TGCGCCAGCCGCGGAGGGGCCCGAAGCACGCAGTATTTT. Translated: CASRGGARSTQYF.

This sequence joins TRBV5-1 and TRBJ2-1; no firm D call. The V gene's germline CDR1 is SGHRS and CDR2 YFSETQ. Trimming stripped 4 bases from V and 4 bases from J, with 15 bases between. This CDR3 has 15 residues. The CDR3 region has the DNA TGCGCCAGCAGCAAATCAACGACTTCTTACAATGAGCAGTTCTTC. As protein: CASSKSTTSYNEQFF.

This clonotype was counted between two and nine times. The V call is TRBV27, the J call TRBJ2-6, with TRBD1 matching over 9 bases. Per germline, CDR1 MNHEY and CDR2 SMNVEV (reference sequence). There are 15 residues in the CDR3. V trimming: 2 bases; J trimming: 10 bases; junction bases outside the gene matches: 6. Here the CDR3 DNA reads TGTGCCAGCAGTTTAAGTGGGACAGGGTTGAACGTCCTGACTTTC. Its translation is CASSLSGTGLNVLTF.

This clonotype has just a few counts. V gene TRBV9 combines with J gene TRBJ2-1; D unclear. Trimming left V 3 bases short and J 7 bases short, with 11 bases between. Germline CDR1 and CDR2: SGDLS and YYNGEE. CDR3 length: 13 residues. Here the CDR3 reads CASSANDLNEQFF. DNA of the CDR3: TGTGCCAGCAGCGCCAACGACCTGAATGAGCAGTTCTTC.

A few counts support this clonotype. The V call is TRBV20-1, the J call TRBJ2-1, with 11 bases matching TRBD2. Germline loops: CDR1 DFQATT, CDR2 SNEGSKA (reference sequence). Trimming cost V 0 bases and J 3 bases; bases outside gene matches: 10. There are 18 residues in the CDR3. The CDR3 DNA reads as TGCAGTGCTAGAGAACCTAGCGGGGGGTTAGGGGGCTACAATGAGCAGTTCTTC. It encodes CSAREPSGGLGGYNEQFF.

The rearrangement joins TRBV18 to TRBJ2-3; TRBD2 aligns across 14 bases. J lost 1 base, V lost 4 bases, and 10 bases had no gene match. This CDR3 comprises 19 residues. CDR1 KGHSH and CDR2 LQKENI come from the germline V gene. The CDR3 DNA sequence: TGTGCCAGCTCACAAGTTCACGGACTAGCGGGGGGCCGCACAGATACGCAGTATTTT. Amino acids: CASSQVHGLAGGRTDTQYF. Looking up the rest from reference TRBV18 and TRBJ2-3 gives the full variable domain: NAGVMQNPRHLVRRRGQEARLRCSPMKGHSHVYWYRQLPEEGLKFMVYLQKENIIDESGMPKERFSAEFPKEGPSILRIQQVVRGDSAAYFCASSQVHGLAGGRTDTQYFGPGTRLTVL.

This chain joins TRBV20-1 and TRBJ2-5, with 14 bases identical to TRBD2. The CDR3 sequence is 17 residues long. Per germline, CDR1 DFQATT and CDR2 SNEGSKA (reference sequence). V gave up 1 base and J gave up 2 bases; unmatched junction bases: 6. CDR3 sequence: CSARVVGLAGGQETQYF. CDR3 bases: TGCAGTGCTAGAGTGGTTGGACTAGCGGGGGGACAAGAGACCCAGTACTTC.

The chain links TRBV7-2 to TRBJ1-4; D call uncertain. V was clipped by 8 bases and J by 3 bases, with 13 bases between them. Germline V gives CDR1 SGHTA, CDR2 FQGNSA. The CDR3 spans 14 residues. The CDR3 DNA is TGTGCCAGCGGGATTGGGGAGTCTAATGAAAAACTGTTTTTT. Its protein is CASGIGESNEKLFF.

V usage is TRBV5-4 and J usage is TRBJ2-7, with a weak D call TRBD1 (5 bases). In germline, CDR1 is SGHNT, CDR2 YYREEE (reference sequence). This CDR3 is built from 15 residues. Trimming removed 0 bases at V and 0 bases at J, with 10 bases between. The chain's CDR3 is CASSLGGPGSYEQYF. CDR3 coding DNA: TGTGCCAGCAGCTTGGGGGGCCCTGGCTCCTACGAGCAGTACTTC.

A remark on this clonotype: At one boundary the junction diverges from the germline segment, which might be a read error. V usage is TRBV5-5 and J usage is TRBJ1-6; 8 bases are a match to TRBD1. Germline CDR1 and CDR2: SGHKS and YYEKEE (reference sequence). This CDR3 is built from 15 residues. CDR3 coding DNA: TGTGTCAGCAGCACACTGGACAGGGCGGTTGCACCCCTCCACTTT. This encodes CVSSTLDRAVAPLHF.

The gene calls are TRBV7-2 and TRBJ1-1; 8 bases are a match to TRBD1. The CDR3 runs 17 residues. V shed 1 base, J shed 4 bases, and the junction held 11 bases outside the gene matches. Germline V gene data show CDR1 as SGHTA and CDR2 as FQGNSA. The CDR3 spells CASSLGLGQGASTEAFF. The DNA for the CDR3 is TGTGCCAGCAGCTTAGGTCTCGGACAGGGAGCTTCCACTGAAGCTTTCTTT.

The J gene is TRBJ2-5, the V gene TRBV3-1; D ambiguous. V was pared by 4 bases and J by 4 bases, with 22 bases between. The germline gives CDR1 LGHDT, CDR2 YNNKEL (reference sequence). The length of the CDR3 is 17 residues. The CDR3 DNA is TGTGCCAGCAGCCGGTACGTGGAGTCCAGATTCTCAGAGACCCAGTACTTC. It is translated as CASSRYVESRFSETQYF.

The chain is built from TRBV7-9 and TRBJ2-5; either TRBD1 or TRBD2 may fit D (7 bases each). V lost 5 bases and J lost 11, with 21 bases in between. The CDR3 loop spans 14 amino acids. CDR1 and CDR2 (germline): SEHNR, FQNEAQ (reference sequence). The CDR3 DNA is TGTGCCAGCAGCCAGGGGGGGACTAAACACTTTCAGTACTTC. Translating gives CASSQGGTKHFQYF. Full variable domain (missing parts from reference TRBV7-9 and TRBJ2-5): DTGVSQNPRHKITKRGQNVTFRCDPISEHNRLYWYRQTLGQGPEFLTYFQNEAQLEKSRLLSDRFSAERPKGSFSTLEIQRTEQGDSAMYLCASSQGGTKHFQYFGPGTRLLVL.

The V and J genes are TRBV7-9 and TRBJ2-2, with TRBD1 matching 8 bases. Germline lookup yields CDR1 SEHNR and CDR2 FQNEAQ (reference sequence). The CDR3 sequence is 18 residues long. Trimming cost V 5 bases and J 4 bases; bases outside gene matches: 15. The CDR3 DNA reads as TGTGCCAGCAGCCCAAGGAGATTTCAGGGGGCGGTCACCGGGGAGCTGTTTTTT. This sequence encodes CASSPRRFQGAVTGELFF.

In this sample, this clonotype turned up many times. This sequence joins TRBV7-2 and TRBJ2-7; 12 bases map to TRBD2. Trimming cost V 5 bases and J 4 bases; bases outside gene matches: 3. The germline V gene has CDR1 SGHTA and CDR2 FQGNSA. CDR3 length equals 14 residues. The CDR3 is CASSPSGGAYEQYF. For the CDR3, the DNA is TGTGCCAGCAGCCCTAGCGGGGGGGCTTACGAGCAGTACTTC.

The chain employs TRBV24-1 and TRBJ2-1; D is unresolved. The CDR3 contains 13 residues. Germline V gene sequence: CDR1 KGHDR, CDR2 SFDVKD. The ends were cut back, 4 bases at V and 8 bases at J, with 11 bases in the middle. The CDR3 nucleotides are TGTGCCACCAGTGACGCTATTTCCGATGAGCAGTTCTTC. Translating gives CATSDAISDEQFF.

The chain joins TRBV20-1 to TRBJ2-7, with 8 bases aligning to TRBD1. Germline CDR1 reads DFQATT; CDR2 reads SNEGSKA (reference sequence). The CDR3 covers 13 residues. J gave up 2 bases and V 5 bases, and 5 bases lay outside the gene matches. The CDR3 region has the DNA TGCAGTGCTTCCCGGACAGGGCCCTACGAGCAGTACTTC. This codes for CSASRTGPYEQYF.

This clonotype was counted a few times. The chain couples TRBV20-1 to TRBJ2-4; 8 bases map to TRBD1. CDR1 is DFQATT, CDR2 SNEGSKA, per germline (reference sequence). Unmatched junction bases numbered 18, after V lost 7 bases and J lost 7 bases. The length of the CDR3 is 16 residues. CDR3: CSVRTGLGLSGNIQYF. CDR3 DNA: TGCAGTGTTAGGACAGGGCTCGGCTTATCGGGGAACATTCAGTACTTC.

The CDR3 region is CASSSRDSGETQYF. CDR3 DNA sequence: TGTGCCAGCAGCTCCCGGGACTCCGGCGAGACCCAGTACTTC. This chain joins TRBV7-9 and TRBJ2-5; D may be TRBD2 (6 bases). The CDR3 consists of 14 residues. The germline V and J ends were trimmed by 4 bases and 5 bases, with 14 bases remaining between them. Per germline, CDR1 SEHNR and CDR2 FQNEAQ (reference sequence).

In nucleotides, the CDR3 is TGTGCCAGCAGTGACCCGGGACAGGGGGGAGCTCGGGATCAGCCCCAGCATTTT. Translation gives CASSDPGQGGARDQPQHF. The genes are TRBV6-1 and TRBJ1-5, with 11 bases aligning to TRBD1. From germline, CDR1 is MNHNS and CDR2 SASEGT. This CDR3 contains 18 residues. Unmatched junction bases numbered 12, after V lost 3 bases and J lost 5 bases.

This sequence joins TRBV28 and TRBJ2-3; TRBD2 matches at 7 bases. V dropped 6 bases and J dropped 6; count of bases not matched to a gene: 12. Looked up from germline, CDR1 is MDHEN and CDR2 is SYDVKM. CDR3 size: 15 residues. CDR3 bases: TGTGCCAGCAGCCTTAATGGCGGGGGAACGGATACGCAGTATTTT. This encodes CASSLNGGGTDTQYF.

This clonotype showed up just a few times. The V and J genes are TRBV20-1 and TRBJ2-5, with no clear D. Germline V gene data show CDR1 as DFQATT and CDR2 as SNEGSKA (reference sequence). This CDR3 is 13 amino acids long. Trimming removed 6 bases from V and 2 bases from J, with 13 bases in between. The CDR3: CSAGWDAQETQYF. Written as DNA, the CDR3 is TGCAGTGCAGGTTGGGATGCACAAGAGACCCAGTACTTC.

A few counts support this clonotype. V is TRBV7-2 and J is TRBJ2-1; TRBD1 might be the D (6 bases). The CDR3 sequence is 18 residues long. Trimming removed 0 bases from V and 0 bases from J, with 15 bases in between. Per the germline V gene, CDR1 is SGHTA and CDR2 is FQGNSA. As DNA, the CDR3 is TGTGCCAGCAGCTTAGCCCCGGGACACGCGAGCTCCTACAATGAGCAGTTCTTC. This codes for CASSLAPGHASSYNEQFF. Combining the CDR3 with reference TRBV7-2 and TRBJ2-1 gives the whole variable domain GAGVSQSPSNKVTEKGKDVELRCDPISGHTALYWYRQSLGQGLEFLIYFQGNSAPDKSGLPSDRFSAERTGGSVSTLTIQRTQQEDSAVYLCASSLAPGHASSYNEQFFGPGTRLTVL.

Worth noting for this clonotype: Its ends do not fully match the called genes, so a read error is possible. The V gene is TRBV7-7, the J gene TRBJ2-7; D is uncertain. The DNA end lines up better with TRBJ2-5; the J call may be wrong. Germline V lookup: CDR1 SSHAT, CDR2 FNYEAQ (reference sequence). The CDR3 has 14 residues. The CDR3 DNA reads as TGTGCTAGCAGCTCAAAACTCGGGTTGGCGACCCAGTACTTC. Its protein product is CASSSKLGLATQYF.

The chain links TRBV21-1 to TRBJ2-5; the D call in the table, TRBD2, was not verified against the DNA. The end of the DNA is better explained by TRBJ2-7, so the J call may be wrong. TRBV21-1 corresponds to a pseudogene. The CDR3 extends over 16 amino acids. Here the CDR3 reads CASSPHTTNRNSEQYF. The CDR3 DNA sequence: TGTGCCAGCAGCCCGCACACCACTAACAGGAATAGCGAGCAGTACTTC.

The chain combines TRBV12-3 or TRBV12-4 with TRBJ2-1; D is unresolved. The CDR3 totals 12 residues. V lost 4 bases to trimming and J lost 7 bases, with 8 bases between them. CDR3: CASSYRPNEQFF. The CDR3 nucleotides are TGTGCCAGCAGTTATAGACCTAATGAGCAGTTCTTC.

V gene TRBV6-6 combines with J gene TRBJ1-1; tentative D call: TRBD1 (5 bases). The CDR3 consists of 14 residues. With 2 bases removed from V and 1 base from J, the gap between germline ends came to 8 bases. Looked up from germline, CDR1 is MNHNY and CDR2 is SVGAGI (reference sequence). As DNA, the CDR3 is TGTGCCAGCAGTTACGTGGGGCAGAACACTGAAGCTTTCTTT. Amino acids: CASSYVGQNTEAFF.